This TCR beta chain came from a study of tumor-infiltrating lymphocytes in oesophageal squamous cell carcinoma. The CDR3 contains 18 residues when both ends are counted. From germline, CDR1 is MNHNS and CDR2 SASEGT. TCRdb analysed the PCR reads with MiXCR anew, one entry per CDR3 protein. In the table there are about 12,000 distinct CDR3 sequences, roughly three fifths of which are singletons. About this clonotype itself: No DNA is shown, since the ends of the CDR3 on it are uncertain; the CDR3 is the one TCRdb lists.

This sequence was found in a female donor with esophageal squamous cell carcinoma. The sequenced sample consisted of esophageal tumor tissue. V and J are TRBV6-1 and TRBJ2-3; the tabulated D call, TRBD2, remains unverified against the DNA. This CDR3 is CASSSSGLAGGLDNEQFF.